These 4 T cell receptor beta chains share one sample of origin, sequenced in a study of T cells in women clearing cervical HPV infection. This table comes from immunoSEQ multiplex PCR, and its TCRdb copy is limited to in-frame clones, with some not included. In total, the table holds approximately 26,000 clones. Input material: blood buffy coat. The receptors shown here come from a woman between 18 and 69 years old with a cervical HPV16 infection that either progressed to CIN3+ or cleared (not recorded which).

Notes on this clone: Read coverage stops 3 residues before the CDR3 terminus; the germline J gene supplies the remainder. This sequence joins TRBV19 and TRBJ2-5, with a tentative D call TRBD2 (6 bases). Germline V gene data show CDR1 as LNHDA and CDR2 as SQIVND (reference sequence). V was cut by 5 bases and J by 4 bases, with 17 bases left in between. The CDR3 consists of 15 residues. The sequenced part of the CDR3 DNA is TGTGCCAGTAGTCAGCAGGAGCGGGCAGGAGAGACC. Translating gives CASSQQERAGET. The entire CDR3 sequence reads CASSQQERAGETQYF.

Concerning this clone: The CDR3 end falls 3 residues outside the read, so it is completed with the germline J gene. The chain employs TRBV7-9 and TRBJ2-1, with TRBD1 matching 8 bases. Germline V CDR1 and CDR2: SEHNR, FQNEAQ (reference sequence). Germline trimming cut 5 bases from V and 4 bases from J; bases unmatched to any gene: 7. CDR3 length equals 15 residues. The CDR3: CASSEDRGIYNEQFF. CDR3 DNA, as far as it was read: TGTGCCAGCAGCGAAGACAGGGGTATTTACAATGAG.

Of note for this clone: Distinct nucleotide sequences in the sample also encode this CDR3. CDR3 region: CSVERRGNTEAFF. The sequenced CDR3 bases are TGCAGCGTTGAACGGCGGGGGAACACTGAA. The genes are TRBV29-1 and TRBJ1-1; no reliable D call. The read terminates 3 residues before the CDR3 end, so the remaining end is supplied by the germline J gene. Trimming pared 2 bases from V and 1 base from J, leaving 8 bases between. In germline, CDR1 is SQVTM, CDR2 ANQGSEA. This CDR3 comprises 13 residues. The full variable domain, in which reference TRBV29-1 and TRBJ1-1 provide the parts outside the CDR3, is SAVISQKPSRDICQRGTSLTIQCQVDSQVTMMFWYRQQPGQSLTLIATANQGSEATYESGFVIDKFPISRPNLTFSTLTVSNMSPEDSSIYLCSVERRGNTEAFFGQGTRLTVV.

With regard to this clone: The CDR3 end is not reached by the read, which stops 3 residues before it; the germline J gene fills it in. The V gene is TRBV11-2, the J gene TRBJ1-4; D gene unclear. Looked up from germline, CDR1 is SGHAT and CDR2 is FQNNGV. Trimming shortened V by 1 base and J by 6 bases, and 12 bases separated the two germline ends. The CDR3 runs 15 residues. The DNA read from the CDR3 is TGTGCCAGCAGCTTAGGGGTTGAGGGTTATGAAAAA. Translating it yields CASSLGVEGYEK. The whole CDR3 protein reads CASSLGVEGYEKLFF.